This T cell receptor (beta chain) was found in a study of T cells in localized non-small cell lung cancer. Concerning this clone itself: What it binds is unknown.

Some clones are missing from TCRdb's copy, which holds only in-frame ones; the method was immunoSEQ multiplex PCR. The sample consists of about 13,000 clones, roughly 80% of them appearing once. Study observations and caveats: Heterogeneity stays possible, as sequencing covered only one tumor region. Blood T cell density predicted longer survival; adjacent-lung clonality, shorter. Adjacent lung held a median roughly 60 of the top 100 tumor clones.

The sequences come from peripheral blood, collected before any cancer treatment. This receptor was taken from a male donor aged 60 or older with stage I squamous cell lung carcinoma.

CDR3 loop: CAISEDGGKETQYF. The CDR3 DNA sequence: TGTGCCATCAGTGAGGATGGAGGGAAAGAGACCCAGTACTTC. The chain recombines TRBV10-3 with TRBJ2-5; tentatively, D is TRBD2 (6 bases). There are 14 residues in the CDR3. V gave up 2 bases and J gave up 3 bases, with 10 bases separating them. Germline CDR1 and CDR2: ENHRY and SYGVKD.